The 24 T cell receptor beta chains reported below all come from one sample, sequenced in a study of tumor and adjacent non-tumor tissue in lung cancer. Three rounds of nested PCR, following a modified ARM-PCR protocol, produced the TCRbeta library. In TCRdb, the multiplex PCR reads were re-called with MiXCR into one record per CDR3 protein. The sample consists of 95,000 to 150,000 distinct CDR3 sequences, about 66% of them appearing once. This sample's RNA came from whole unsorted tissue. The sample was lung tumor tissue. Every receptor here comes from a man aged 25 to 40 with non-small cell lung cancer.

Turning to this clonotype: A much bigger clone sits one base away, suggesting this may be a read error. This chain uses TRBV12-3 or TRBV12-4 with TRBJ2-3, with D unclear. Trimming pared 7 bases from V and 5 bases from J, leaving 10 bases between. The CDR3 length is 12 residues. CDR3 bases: TGTGCCAGCAACTGGGATCGAGATACGCAGTATTTT. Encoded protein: CASNWDRDTQYF.

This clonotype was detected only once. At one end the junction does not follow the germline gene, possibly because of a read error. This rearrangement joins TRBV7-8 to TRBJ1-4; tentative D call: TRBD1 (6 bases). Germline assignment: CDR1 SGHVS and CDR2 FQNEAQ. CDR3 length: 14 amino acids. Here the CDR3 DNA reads TGTGCCAGCAGCTTAGAGGGGACAAGGAAGAAACTGGTTTTT. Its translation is CASSLEGTRKKLVF.

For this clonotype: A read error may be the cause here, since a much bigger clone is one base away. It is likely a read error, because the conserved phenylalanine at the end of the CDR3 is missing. CDR3 sequence reads: CASSQVQGTGELFV. The CDR3 bases are TGCGCCAGCAGCCAAGTACAGGGAACCGGGGAGCTGTTTGTT. J is TRBJ2-2 and V is TRBV4-1, with D possibly matching TRBD1 (6 bases). Deletions cut 1 base from V and 5 bases from J, with 8 bases between. Germline lookup yields CDR1 MGHRA and CDR2 YSYEKL. The CDR3 loop spans 14 amino acids.

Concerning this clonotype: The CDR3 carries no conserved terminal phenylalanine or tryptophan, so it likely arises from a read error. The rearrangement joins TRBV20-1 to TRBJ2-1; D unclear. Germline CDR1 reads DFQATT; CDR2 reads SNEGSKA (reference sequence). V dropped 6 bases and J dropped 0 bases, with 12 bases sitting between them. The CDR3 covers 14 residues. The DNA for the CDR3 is TGCAGTGCCAAGACTGTCAACTCCTACAATGAGCAGTTCTAC. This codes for CSAKTVNSYNEQFY.

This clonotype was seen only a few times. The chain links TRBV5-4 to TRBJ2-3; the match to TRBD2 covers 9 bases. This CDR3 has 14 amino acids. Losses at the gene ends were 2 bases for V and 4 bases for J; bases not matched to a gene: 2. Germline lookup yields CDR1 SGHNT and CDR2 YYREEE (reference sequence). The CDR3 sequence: CASSFRTSADTQYF. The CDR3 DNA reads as TGTGCCAGCAGCTTTAGGACTAGCGCAGATACGCAGTATTTT.

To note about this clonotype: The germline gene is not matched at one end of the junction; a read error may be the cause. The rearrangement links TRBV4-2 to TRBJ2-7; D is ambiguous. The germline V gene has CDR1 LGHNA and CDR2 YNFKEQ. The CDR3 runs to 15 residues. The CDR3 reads CANSQDRGDSYEQYF. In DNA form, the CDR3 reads TGTGCCAACAGCCAAGATCGAGGCGATTCCTACGAGCAGTACTTC.

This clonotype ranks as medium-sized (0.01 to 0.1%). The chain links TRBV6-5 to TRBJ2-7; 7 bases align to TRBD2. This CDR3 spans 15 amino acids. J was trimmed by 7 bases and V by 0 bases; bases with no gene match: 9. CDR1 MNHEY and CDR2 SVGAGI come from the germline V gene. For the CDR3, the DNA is TGTGCCAGCAGTTACTCGAGCGGGACGCCTGGGGAGCAGTACTTC. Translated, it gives CASSYSSGTPGEQYF.

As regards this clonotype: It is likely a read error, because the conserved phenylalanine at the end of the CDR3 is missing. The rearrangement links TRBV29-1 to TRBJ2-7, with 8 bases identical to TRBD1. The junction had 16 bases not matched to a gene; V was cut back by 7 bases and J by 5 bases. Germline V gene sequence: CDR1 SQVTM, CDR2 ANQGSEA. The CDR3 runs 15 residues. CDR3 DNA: TGCAGCGCCTTAGAGTCCGGGGCAGGGGGCCACGAGCAGTACCTC. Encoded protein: CSALESGAGGHEQYL.

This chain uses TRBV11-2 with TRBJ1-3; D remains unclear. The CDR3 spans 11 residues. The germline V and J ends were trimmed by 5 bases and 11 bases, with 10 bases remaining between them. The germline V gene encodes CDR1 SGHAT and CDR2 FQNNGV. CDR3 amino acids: CASSLSQAIYF. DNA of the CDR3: TGTGCCAGCAGCCTTAGTCAGGCCATATATTTT.

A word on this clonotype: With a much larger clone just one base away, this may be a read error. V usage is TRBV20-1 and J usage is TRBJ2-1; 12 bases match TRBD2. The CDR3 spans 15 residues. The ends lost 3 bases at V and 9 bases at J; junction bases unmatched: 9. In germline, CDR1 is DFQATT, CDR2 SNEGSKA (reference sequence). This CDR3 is CSASPETSGGSEQFF. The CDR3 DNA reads TGCAGTGCTAGCCCCGAGACTAGCGGGGGAAGTGAGCAGTTCTTC.

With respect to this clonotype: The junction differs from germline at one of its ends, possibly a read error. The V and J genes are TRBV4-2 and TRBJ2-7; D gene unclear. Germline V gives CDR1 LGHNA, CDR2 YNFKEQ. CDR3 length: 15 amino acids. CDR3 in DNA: TGTGCCGGCAGCCAAGATTATGCATCCTCCTACAAGCAGTACTTC. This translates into CAGSQDYASSYKQYF.

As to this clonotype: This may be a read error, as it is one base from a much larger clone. The CDR3, as DNA: TGTGCCAGCAATTGGACCTTTATGGGAGGCACTGAAGCTTTCTTT. Its translation: CASNWTFMGGTEAFF. This rearrangement joins TRBV6-1 to TRBJ1-1; D call uncertain. CDR1 and CDR2 (germline): MNHNS, SASEGT. CDR3 size: 15 residues. The V gene lost 7 bases and the J gene lost 4 bases, with 19 bases spanning the gap.

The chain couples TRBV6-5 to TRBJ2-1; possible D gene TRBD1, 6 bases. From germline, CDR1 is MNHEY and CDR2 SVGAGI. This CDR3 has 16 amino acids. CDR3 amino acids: CVGSYSISRQAHEQFF. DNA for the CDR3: TGTGTCGGCAGTTACTCGATCTCGAGACAGGCCCATGAGCAGTTCTTC.

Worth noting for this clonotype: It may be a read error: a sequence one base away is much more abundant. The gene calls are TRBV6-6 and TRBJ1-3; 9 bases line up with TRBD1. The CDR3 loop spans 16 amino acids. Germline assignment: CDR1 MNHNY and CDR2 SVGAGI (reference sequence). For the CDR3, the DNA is TGTGCCAGCAGTTTGGCCCCACAGGGGGCTGGAAACATCATATATTTT. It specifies CASSLAPQGAGNIIYF.

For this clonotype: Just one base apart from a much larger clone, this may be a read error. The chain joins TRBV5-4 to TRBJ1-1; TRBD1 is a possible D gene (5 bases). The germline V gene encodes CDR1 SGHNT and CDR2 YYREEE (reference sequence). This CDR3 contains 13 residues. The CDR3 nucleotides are TGTGCCAGCAGCTTGGAGGGGATAACTGAAGTTTTCTTT. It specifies CASSLEGITEVFF.

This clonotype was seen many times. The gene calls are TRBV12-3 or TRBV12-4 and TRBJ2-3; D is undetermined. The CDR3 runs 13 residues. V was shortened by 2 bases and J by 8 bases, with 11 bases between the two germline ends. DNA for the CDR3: TGTGCCAGCAGTTTACCGGTTCCGACTACGCAGTATTTT. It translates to CASSLPVPTTQYF.

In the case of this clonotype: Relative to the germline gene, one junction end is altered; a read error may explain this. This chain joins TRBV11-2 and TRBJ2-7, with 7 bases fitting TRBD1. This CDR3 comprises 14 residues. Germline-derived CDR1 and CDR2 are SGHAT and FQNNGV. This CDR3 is CTSSKGQTLYERYF. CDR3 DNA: TGTACCAGCAGCAAGGGACAGACCCTCTACGAGCGGTACTTC.

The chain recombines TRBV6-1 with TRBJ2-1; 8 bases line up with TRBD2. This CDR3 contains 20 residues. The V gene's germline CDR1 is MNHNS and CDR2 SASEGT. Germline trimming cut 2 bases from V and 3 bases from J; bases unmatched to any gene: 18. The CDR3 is CASSETPGRAGDSLYNEQFF. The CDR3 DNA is TGTGCCAGCAGTGAAACCCCCGGGAGGGCGGGAGACTCCCTCTACAATGAGCAGTTCTTC.

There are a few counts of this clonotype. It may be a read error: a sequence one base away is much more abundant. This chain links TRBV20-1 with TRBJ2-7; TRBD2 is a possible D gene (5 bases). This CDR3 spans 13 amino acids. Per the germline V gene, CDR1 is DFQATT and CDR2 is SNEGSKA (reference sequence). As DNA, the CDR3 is TGCAATGCTAGATCCGGGGACTCCTACGAGCAGTACTTC. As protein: CNARSGDSYEQYF.

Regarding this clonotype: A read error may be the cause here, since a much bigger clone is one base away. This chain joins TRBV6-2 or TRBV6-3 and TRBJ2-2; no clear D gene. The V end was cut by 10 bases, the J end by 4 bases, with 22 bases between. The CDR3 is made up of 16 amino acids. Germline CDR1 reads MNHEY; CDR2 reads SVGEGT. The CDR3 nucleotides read TGTGCCACTCTGGCGCGTGTGAGGTTTTCCACCGGGGAGCTGTTTTTT. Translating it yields CATLARVRFSTGELFF.

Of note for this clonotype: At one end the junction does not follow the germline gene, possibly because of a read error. This CDR3 reads CASNQDTQRGYTDTQYF. In nucleotides, the CDR3 is TGTGCCAGCAACCAAGATACCCAGCGGGGGTACACAGATACGCAGTATTTT. The rearrangement uses TRBV4-2 and TRBJ2-3, with 8 bases lining up with TRBD2. Per germline, CDR1 LGHNA and CDR2 YNFKEQ. The CDR3 extends over 17 amino acids.

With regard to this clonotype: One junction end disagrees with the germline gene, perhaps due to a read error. The CDR3 reads CTVELERGGLNQYF. CDR3 in DNA: TGCACCGTTGAACTAGAAAGAGGGGGGTTGAACCAGTACTTC. The V and J genes are TRBV29-1 and TRBJ2-5; perhaps D is TRBD1 or TRBD2 (6 bases each). This CDR3 is 14 amino acids long. The V gene's germline CDR1 is SQVTM and CDR2 ANQGSEA.

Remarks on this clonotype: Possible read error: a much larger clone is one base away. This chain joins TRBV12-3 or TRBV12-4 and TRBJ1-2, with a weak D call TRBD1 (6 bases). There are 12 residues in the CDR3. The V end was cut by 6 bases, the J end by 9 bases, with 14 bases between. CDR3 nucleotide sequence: TGTGCCAGCAGACTGGGGGGGGGCTGCTACACCTTC. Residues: CASRLGGGCYTF.

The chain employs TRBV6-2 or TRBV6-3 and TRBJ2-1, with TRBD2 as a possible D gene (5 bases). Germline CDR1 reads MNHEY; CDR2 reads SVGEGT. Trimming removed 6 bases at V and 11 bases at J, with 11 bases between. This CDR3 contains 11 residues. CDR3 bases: TGTGCCAGCAGGAGCGGTTCACAGCAGTTCTTC. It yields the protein CASRSGSQQFF.